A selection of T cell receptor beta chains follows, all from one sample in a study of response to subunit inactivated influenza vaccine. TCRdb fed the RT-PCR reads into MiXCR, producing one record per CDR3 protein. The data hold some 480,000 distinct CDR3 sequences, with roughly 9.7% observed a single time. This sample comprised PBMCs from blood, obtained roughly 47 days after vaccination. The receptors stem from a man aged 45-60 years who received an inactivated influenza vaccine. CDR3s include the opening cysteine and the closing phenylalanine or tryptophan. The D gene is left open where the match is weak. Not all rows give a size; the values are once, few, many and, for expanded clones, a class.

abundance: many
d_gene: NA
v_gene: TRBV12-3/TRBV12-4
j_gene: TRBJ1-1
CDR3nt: TGTGCCAGCAGTTTAATGGTAGTGAACACTGAAGCTTTCTTT
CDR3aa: CASSLMVVNTEAFF

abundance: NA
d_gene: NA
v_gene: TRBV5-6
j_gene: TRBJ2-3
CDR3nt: TGTGCCAGCAGCCGTCGGTACGGGGGACAGCACACAGATACGCAGTATTTT
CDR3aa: CASSRRYGGQHTDTQYF

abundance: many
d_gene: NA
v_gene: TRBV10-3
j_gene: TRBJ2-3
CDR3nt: TGTGCCACTATGACAGATACGCAGTATTTT
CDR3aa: CATMTDTQYF

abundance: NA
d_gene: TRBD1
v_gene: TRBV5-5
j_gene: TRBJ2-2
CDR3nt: TGTGCCAGCAGCGAAAGGACAGGGGTTTACGGGGAGCTGTTTTTT
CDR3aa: CASSERTGVYGELFF

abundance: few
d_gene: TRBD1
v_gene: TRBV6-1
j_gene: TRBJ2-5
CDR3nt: TGTGCCAGCAGGGACACCAGTCAGGGGGAAGAGACCCAGTACTTC
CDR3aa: CASRDTSQGEETQYF

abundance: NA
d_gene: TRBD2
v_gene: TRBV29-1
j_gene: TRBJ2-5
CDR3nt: TGCAGCGTTGAAACCAGACTAGCGGAAGAGACCCAGTACTTC
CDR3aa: CSVETRLAEETQYF

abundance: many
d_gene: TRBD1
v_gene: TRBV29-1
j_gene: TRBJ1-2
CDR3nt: TGCAGCGCTTCAAGGCGGGTGGACAGGGGCTACACCTTC
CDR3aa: CSASRRVDRGYTF

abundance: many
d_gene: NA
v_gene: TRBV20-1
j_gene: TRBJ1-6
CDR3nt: TGCAGTGCTAGAGTCCTGCCGGGGAGCGATTCACCCCTCCACTTT
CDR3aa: CSARVLPGSDSPLHF

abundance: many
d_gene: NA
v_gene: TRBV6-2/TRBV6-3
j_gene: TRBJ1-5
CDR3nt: TGTGCCAGCACCCTCGACGGATTCAATCAGCCCCAGCATTTT
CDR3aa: CASTLDGFNQPQHF

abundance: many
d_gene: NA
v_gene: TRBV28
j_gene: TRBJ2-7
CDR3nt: TGTGCCAGCATCGAGGGATTGAGCTCCTACGAGCAGTACTTC
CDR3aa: CASIEGLSSYEQYF

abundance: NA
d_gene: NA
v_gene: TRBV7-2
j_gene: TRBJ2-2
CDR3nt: TGTGCCAGCAGCTTAGGCTGGGGCCGTACCGGGGAGCTGTTTTTT
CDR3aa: CASSLGWGRTGELFF

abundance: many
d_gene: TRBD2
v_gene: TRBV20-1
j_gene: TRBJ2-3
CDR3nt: TGCAGTGCTAGAGATCCCGGGGGGGATAGCACAGATACGCAGTATTTT
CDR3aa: CSARDPGGDSTDTQYF

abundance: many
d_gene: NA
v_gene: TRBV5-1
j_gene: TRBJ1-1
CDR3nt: TGCGCCAGCAGCCGGGAGGGACTGAACACTGAAGCTTTCTTT
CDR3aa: CASSREGLNTEAFF

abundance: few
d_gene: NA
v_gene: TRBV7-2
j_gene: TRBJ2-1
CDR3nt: TGTGCCAGCAGCTACGGGGGTGTTCAGAGGGAAGAGCAGTTCTTC
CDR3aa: CASSYGGVQREEQFF

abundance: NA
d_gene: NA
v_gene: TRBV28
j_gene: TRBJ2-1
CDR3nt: TGTGCCAGCAGTTTAGGGGGTGTGAGCTACAATGAGCAGTTCTTC
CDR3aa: CASSLGGVSYNEQFF

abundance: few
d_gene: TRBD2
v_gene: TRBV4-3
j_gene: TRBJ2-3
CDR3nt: TGCGCCAGCAGCCAAGACTCGGGACTAGCGGGAGCGGGTACGCAGTATTTT
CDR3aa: CASSQDSGLAGAGTQYF

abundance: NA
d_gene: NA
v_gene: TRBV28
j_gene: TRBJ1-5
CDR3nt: TGTGCCAGCAGTTCAACAGGGAGTGGTGGGGGCGGCAATCAGCCCCAGCATTTT
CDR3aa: CASSSTGSGGGGNQPQHF

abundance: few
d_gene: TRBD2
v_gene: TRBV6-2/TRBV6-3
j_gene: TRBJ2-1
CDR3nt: TGTGCCAGCAGTTACTCGCGGGGGGCATATGAGCAGTTCTTC
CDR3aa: CASSYSRGAYEQFF

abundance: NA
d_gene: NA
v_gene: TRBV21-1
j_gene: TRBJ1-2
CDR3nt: TGTGCCAGCAGCAAAGAAGGGCACTATGGCTACACCTTC
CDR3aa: CASSKEGHYGYTF

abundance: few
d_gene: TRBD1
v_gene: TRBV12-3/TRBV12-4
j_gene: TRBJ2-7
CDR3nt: TGTGCCAGCAGTCCTCGGGACAGAAGAACCTACGAGCAGTACTTC
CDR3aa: CASSPRDRRTYEQYF

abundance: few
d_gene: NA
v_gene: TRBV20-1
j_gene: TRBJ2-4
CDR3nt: TGCAGTGTTCGGACGGGCGGGAAAAACATTCAGTACTTC
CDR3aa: CSVRTGGKNIQYF

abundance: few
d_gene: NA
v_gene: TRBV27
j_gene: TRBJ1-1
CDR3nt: TGTGCCAGCAGTTTCCGCGGCACTGAAGCTTTCTTT
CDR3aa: CASSFRGTEAFF

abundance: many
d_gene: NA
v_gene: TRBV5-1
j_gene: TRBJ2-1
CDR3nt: TGCGCCAGCAGCTCGGGACGGATCGACAATGAGCAGTTCTTC
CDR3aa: CASSSGRIDNEQFF

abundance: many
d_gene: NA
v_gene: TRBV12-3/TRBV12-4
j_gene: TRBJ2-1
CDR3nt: TGTGCCAGCAGTTTGGAACCCAACAATGAGCAGTTCTTC
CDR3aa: CASSLEPNNEQFF

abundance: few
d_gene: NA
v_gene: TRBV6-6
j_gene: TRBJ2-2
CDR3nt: TGTGCCAGCAGTTACCAGGCAACCGGGGAGCTGTTTTTT
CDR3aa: CASSYQATGELFF

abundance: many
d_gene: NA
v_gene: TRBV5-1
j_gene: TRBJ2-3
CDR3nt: TGCGCCAGCAGCTACTTAAGGGGGGATACGCAGTATTTT
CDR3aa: CASSYLRGDTQYF

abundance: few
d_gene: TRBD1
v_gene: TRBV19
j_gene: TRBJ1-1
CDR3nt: TGTGCCAGTATGTTAGGGGGCATGAACACTGAAGCTTTCTTT
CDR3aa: CASMLGGMNTEAFF

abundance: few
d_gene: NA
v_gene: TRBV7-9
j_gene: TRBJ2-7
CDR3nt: TGTGCCAGCAGTCCCCCTGGGTCACAGGGCATCTACGAGCAGTACTTC
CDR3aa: CASSPPGSQGIYEQYF

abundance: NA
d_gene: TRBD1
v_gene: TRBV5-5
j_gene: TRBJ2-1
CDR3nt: TGTGCCAGCAGCTTGTACCGGGACAGCCTTAGGAATGAGCAGTTCTTC
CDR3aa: CASSLYRDSLRNEQFF

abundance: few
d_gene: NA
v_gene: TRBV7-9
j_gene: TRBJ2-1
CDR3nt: TGTGCCAGCAGCTTGAAGGGGGGGGACAATGAGCAGTTCTTC
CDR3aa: CASSLKGGDNEQFF

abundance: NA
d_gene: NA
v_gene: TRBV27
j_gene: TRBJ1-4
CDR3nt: TGTGCCAGCAGTTTAGGAATAACTAATGAAAAACTGTTTTTT
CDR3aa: CASSLGITNEKLFF

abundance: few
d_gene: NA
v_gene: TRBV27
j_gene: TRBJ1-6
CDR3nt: TGTGCCAGCAGACGGGGGGAGTATAATTCACCCCTCCACTTT
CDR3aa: CASRRGEYNSPLHF

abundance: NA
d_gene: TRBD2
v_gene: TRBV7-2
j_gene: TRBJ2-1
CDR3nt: TGTGCCAGCAGCTTCGGACTAGCGAGTGAGCAGTTCTTC
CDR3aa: CASSFGLASEQFF

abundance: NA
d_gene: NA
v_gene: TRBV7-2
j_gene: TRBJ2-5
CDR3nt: TGTGCCAGCAGCCCCGCTACAGGGTTCATGGAGACCCAGTACTTC
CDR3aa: CASSPATGFMETQYF

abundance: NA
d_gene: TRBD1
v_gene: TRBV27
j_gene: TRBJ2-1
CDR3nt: TGTGCCAGCAGCGGGGACAGGGGGGGCAATGAGCAGTTCTTC
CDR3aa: CASSGDRGGNEQFF

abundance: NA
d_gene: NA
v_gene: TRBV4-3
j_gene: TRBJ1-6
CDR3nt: TGCGCCAGCAGCCAAGGGGTTTGGGGAGAGAATTCACCCCTCCACTTT
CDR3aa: CASSQGVWGENSPLHF

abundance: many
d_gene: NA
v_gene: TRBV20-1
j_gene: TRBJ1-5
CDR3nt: TGCAGTGCTAGAGATTTTCGTTTGGGGGACAATCAGCCCCAGCATTTT
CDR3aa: CSARDFRLGDNQPQHF

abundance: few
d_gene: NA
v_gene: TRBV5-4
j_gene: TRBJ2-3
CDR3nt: TGTGCCAGCAGCTTTCCCTTTAAGTCGACAGACGTCCTTCCAGATACGCAGTATTTT
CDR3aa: CASSFPFKSTDVLPDTQYF

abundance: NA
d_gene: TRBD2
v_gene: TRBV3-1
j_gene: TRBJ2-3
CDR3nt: TGTGCCAGCCGGGACTATAGCACAGATACGCAGTATTTT
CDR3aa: CASRDYSTDTQYF

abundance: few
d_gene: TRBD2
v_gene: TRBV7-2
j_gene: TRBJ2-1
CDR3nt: TGTGCCAGCAGCACTTCGGGGGGGCGCCCCAATGAGCAGTTCTTC
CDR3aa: CASSTSGGRPNEQFF

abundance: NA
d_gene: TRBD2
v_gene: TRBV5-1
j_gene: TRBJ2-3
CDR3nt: TGCGCCAGCAGCTTGGCCGCTAGCGGGGGGGCGGATACGCAGTATTTT
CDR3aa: CASSLAASGGADTQYF

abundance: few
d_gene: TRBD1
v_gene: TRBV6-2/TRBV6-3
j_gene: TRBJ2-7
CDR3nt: TGTGCCAGCAGTGCCGGACAGGCCTCCTACGAGCAGTACTTC
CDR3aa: CASSAGQASYEQYF

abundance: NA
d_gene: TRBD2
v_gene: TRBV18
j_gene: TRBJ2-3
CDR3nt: TGTGCCAGCTCACCAGGGACTAGCGGGGCCTTTACAGATACGCAGTATTTT
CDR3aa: CASSPGTSGAFTDTQYF

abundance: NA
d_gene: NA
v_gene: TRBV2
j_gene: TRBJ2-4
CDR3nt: TGTGCCTGCCAATCCCTGGCGGGGAAAAACATTCAGTACTTC
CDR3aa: CACQSLAGKNIQYF

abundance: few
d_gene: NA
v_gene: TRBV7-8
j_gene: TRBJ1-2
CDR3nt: TGTGCCAGCAGCAACGTTTTTTATGGCTACACCTTC
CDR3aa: CASSNVFYGYTF

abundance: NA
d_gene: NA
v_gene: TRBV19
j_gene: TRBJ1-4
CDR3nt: TGTGCCAGTAGTATCTGGCGACCAACTAATGAAAAACTGTTTTTT
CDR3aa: CASSIWRPTNEKLFF

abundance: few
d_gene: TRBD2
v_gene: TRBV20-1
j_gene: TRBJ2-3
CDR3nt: TGCAGTGCTAGAGATACCGAGCGGGACCTCACAGATACGCAGTATTTT
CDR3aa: CSARDTERDLTDTQYF

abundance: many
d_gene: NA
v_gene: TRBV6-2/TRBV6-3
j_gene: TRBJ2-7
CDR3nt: TGTGCCAGCAGTTACCAGAGTTCCTACGAGCAGTACTTC
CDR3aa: CASSYQSSYEQYF

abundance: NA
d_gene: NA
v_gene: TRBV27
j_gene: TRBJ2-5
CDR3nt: TGTGCCAGCAGTTTAGGCGCGGGACTCCAAGAGACCCAGTACTTC
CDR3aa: CASSLGAGLQETQYF